This passage covers 19 T cell receptor beta chains from one sample sequenced in a study of cytomegalovirus exposure and HLA in healthy donors listed by TCRdb under 2017. Library preparation was by the immunoSEQ multiplex PCR assay. TCRdb holds this immuneACCESS table with in-frame rearrangements only. Some clones are missing; in checked studies, unresolved V genes explain under half, and the rest has no known cause. Here the sample has around 190,000 clones; 86% occur a single time. The top ten clonotypes cover more than 1.1% of the sample. Source material: PBMCs. Every receptor here comes from a woman aged 18 to 35 in good health and CMV-seronegative.

V gene TRBV5-1 combines with J gene TRBJ2-2; the D gene is possibly TRBD1 (7 bases). The CDR3 consists of 17 residues. V dropped 3 bases and J dropped 2 bases, with 17 bases sitting between them. Germline lookup yields CDR1 SGHRS and CDR2 YFSETQ. CDR3 residues: CASSSGAGTANTGELFF. The CDR3 DNA reads as TGCGCCAGCAGCTCGGGGGCCGGGACAGCCAACACCGGGGAGCTGTTTTTT.

The chain employs TRBV28 and TRBJ1-2, with unresolved D. The ends were cut back, 2 bases at V and 2 bases at J, with 3 bases in the middle. The CDR3 runs 12 residues. Germline lookup yields CDR1 MDHEN and CDR2 SYDVKM. The CDR3 bases are TGTGCCAGCAGTTTAACAAACTATGGCTACACCTTC. Its translation is CASSLTNYGYTF.

The chain combines TRBV9 with TRBJ2-1; no reliable D call. This CDR3 is built from 15 residues. Trimming took off 1 base at V and 5 bases at J, with 13 bases between the two ends. Germline lookup yields CDR1 SGDLS and CDR2 YYNGEE. CDR3 sequence: CASSVSGTSHNEQFF. CDR3 nucleotides: TGTGCCAGCAGCGTATCAGGCACCTCTCACAATGAGCAGTTCTTC.

The J gene is TRBJ2-7, the V gene TRBV6-1; TRBD1 agrees at 9 bases. The germline V gene encodes CDR1 MNHNS and CDR2 SASEGT. The CDR3 extends over 14 amino acids. V gave up 6 bases and J gave up 2 bases; unmatched junction bases: 5. The CDR3 spells CASSTRDRAYEQYF. CDR3 DNA sequence: TGTGCCAGCAGCACCCGGGACAGGGCCTACGAGCAGTACTTC.

V is TRBV5-1 and J is TRBJ1-3; possibly TRBD1 for D (6 bases). This CDR3 has 13 residues. The V and J ends lost 4 bases and 8 bases respectively, with 13 bases between them. Germline-derived CDR1 and CDR2 are SGHRS and YFSETQ. The CDR3 protein is CASSPQGRDTIYF. The CDR3 region has the DNA TGCGCCAGCAGCCCACAGGGTCGTGACACCATATATTTT.

The V call is TRBV2, the J call TRBJ2-3, with TRBD2 matching 12 bases. The germline CDR1 and CDR2 sequences are SNHLY and FYNNEI. There are 17 residues in the CDR3. The V gene end was trimmed by 6 bases and the J gene end by 1 base; junction bases not matched to a gene: 8. This CDR3 is CASRAPSGGEGTDTQYF. The CDR3 DNA reads as TGTGCCAGCAGGGCCCCTAGCGGGGGGGAGGGCACAGATACGCAGTATTTT.

The chain employs TRBV5-6 and TRBJ2-1, with 9 bases lining up with TRBD1. The CDR3 contains 16 residues. From germline, CDR1 is SGHDT and CDR2 YYEEEE. With V trimmed by 4 bases and J by 0 bases, 5 bases remained unmatched. The CDR3 region has the DNA TGTGCCAGCAGCCCCGACAGGGGGTTCTCCTACAATGAGCAGTTCTTC. Residues: CASSPDRGFSYNEQFF. Full variable domain (rest looked up from reference TRBV5-6 and TRBJ2-1): DAGVTQSPTHLIKTRGQQVTLRCSPKSGHDTVSWYQQALGQGPQFIFQYYEEEERQRGNFPDRFSGHQFPNYSSELNVNALLLGDSALYLCASSPDRGFSYNEQFFGPGTRLTVL.

V gene TRBV19 combines with J gene TRBJ1-5; 7 positions agree with TRBD1. The CDR3 contains 15 residues. The V segment lost 1 base and the J segment 3 bases; nucleotides outside the gene matches: 3. CDR1 and CDR2 from the germline V gene are LNHDA and SQIVND (reference sequence). The CDR3 spells CASSIGQGYNQPQHF. In nucleotides, the CDR3 is TGTGCCAGTAGTATAGGACAGGGATACAATCAGCCCCAGCATTTT.

The CDR3 is CASTGTDQETQYF. The DNA for the CDR3 is TGTGCCAGCACCGGGACAGACCAAGAGACCCAGTACTTC. The chain uses TRBV21-1 and TRBJ2-5; the table's D call TRBD1 went unverified against the DNA. TRBV21-1 represents a pseudogene. The CDR3 loop spans 13 amino acids.

The chain links TRBV7-6 to TRBJ2-7; 9 bases are shared with TRBD2. The CDR3 totals 17 residues. Losses at the gene ends were 1 base for V and 2 bases for J; bases not matched to a gene: 9. Looked up from germline, CDR1 is SGHVS and CDR2 is FNYEAQ. The CDR3 coding sequence is TGTGCCAGCAGCTTAGGTGGGGGAGCGGGGGGCCCCTACGAGCAGTACTTC. Its protein is CASSLGGGAGGPYEQYF.

The V call is TRBV5-4, the J call TRBJ2-1; D is perhaps TRBD1 (6 bases). Germline CDR1 and CDR2: SGHNT and YYREEE (reference sequence). This CDR3 is built from 17 residues. The germline V and J ends were trimmed by 4 bases and 1 base, with 18 bases remaining between them. The CDR3 region has the DNA TGTGCCAGCAGCATGCCTGGACAGATACGATCCTACAATGAGCAGTTCTTC. As protein: CASSMPGQIRSYNEQFF.

The chain joins TRBV11-2 to TRBJ2-2, with D perhaps TRBD2 (5 bases). The length of the CDR3 is 16 residues. Germline loops: CDR1 SGHAT, CDR2 FQNNGV. V was clipped by 1 base and J by 1 base, with 10 bases between them. CDR3 protein: CASSLGLSGNTGELFF. The CDR3 nucleotides are TGTGCCAGCAGCTTAGGTTTGAGCGGGAACACCGGGGAGCTGTTTTTT.

J is TRBJ1-5 and V is TRBV19; TRBD1 matches 8 bases. This CDR3 region has 15 residues. The V and J ends lost 6 bases and 4 bases, in that order; junction bases with no gene match: 8. CDR1 and CDR2 (germline): LNHDA, SQIVND (reference sequence). CDR3 in amino acids: CASSEGTGGNQPQHF. The CDR3 region has the DNA TGTGCCAGTAGCGAGGGGACAGGAGGAAATCAGCCCCAGCATTTT.

The J gene is TRBJ2-2, the V gene TRBV27; D call uncertain. The CDR3 totals 11 residues. Trimming cost V 8 bases and J 6 bases, with 7 bases left between them. Germline V lookup: CDR1 MNHEY, CDR2 SMNVEV (reference sequence). CDR3 nucleotide sequence: TGTGCCAGCGCTAGACCCGGGGAGCTGTTTTTT. Translation gives CASARPGELFF.

The J gene is TRBJ2-2, the V gene TRBV7-2; 10 nucleotides line up with TRBD1. CDR3 size: 16 residues. V gave up 2 bases and J gave up 4 bases; unmatched junction bases: 4. The germline gives CDR1 SGHTA, CDR2 FQGNSA. CDR3 sequence (DNA): TGTGCCAGCAGCTTACGACAGGGGGCGGCCACCGGGGAGCTGTTTTTT. This gives the protein CASSLRQGAATGELFF.

The genes are TRBV7-2 and TRBJ2-3; a weak D match, TRBD1 (6 bases). V was clipped by 0 bases and J by 0 bases, with 10 bases between them. The CDR3 has 16 amino acids. Germline V CDR1 and CDR2: SGHTA, FQGNSA. In DNA, the CDR3 is TGTGCCAGCAGCTTAGCGCTGAGGGGGAGCACAGATACGCAGTATTTT. It translates to CASSLALRGSTDTQYF.

This chain uses TRBV27 with TRBJ2-3; 12 bases are shared with TRBD2. The germline gives CDR1 MNHEY, CDR2 SMNVEV (reference sequence). There are 16 residues in the CDR3. V shed 5 bases, J shed 0 bases, and the junction held 3 bases outside the gene matches. CDR3 protein: CASSRTSGTSTDTQYF. Here the CDR3 DNA reads TGTGCCAGCAGTCGGACTAGCGGGACTAGCACAGATACGCAGTATTTT.

The J gene is TRBJ2-2, the V gene TRBV29-1, with a tentative D call TRBD2 (6 bases). The CDR3 has 11 residues. Trimming removed 8 bases from V and 7 bases from J, with 11 bases in between. Germline loops: CDR1 SQVTM, CDR2 ANQGSEA. The CDR3, as DNA: TGCAGCATTCGGGGGAGCGGGGAGCTGTTTTTT. Translating gives CSIRGSGELFF.

Concerning this clone itself: A read error may account for a junction end that differs from germline. This chain joins TRBV11-2 and TRBJ2-7; D is unclear. This CDR3 has 13 amino acids. Germline V gene data show CDR1 as SGHAT and CDR2 as FQNNGV. The CDR3 bases are TGTGCCAGCAACTTAGACAACTCCTACGAGCAGTACTTC. This codes for CASNLDNSYEQYF.